The 8 T cell receptor beta chains reported below all come from one sample, sequenced in a study of blood T cell repertoires in COVID-19 (dated by TCRdb to 2018 to 2021). Library prep was done by the immunoSEQ multiplex PCR assay. Drawn from immuneACCESS, this table holds only the in-frame rearrangements with V and J called that TCRdb kept. Clones are partly lost; checked studies trace under half to an unresolved V gene and leave the rest unexplained. For this sample the table gives 150,000 or so clones, of which 84% were detected only once. Of the sample, approximately 14% falls within the top ten clones. The specimen sequenced was peripheral blood. The receptors originated from a man aged 18-30 years with active or convalescent COVID-19.

The chain couples TRBV25-1 to TRBJ2-7; 9 bases line up with TRBD1. The J segment lost 5 bases and the V segment lost 4 bases, leaving 15 bases of the junction unmatched. The CDR3 extends over 17 amino acids. The V gene's germline CDR1 is MGHDK and CDR2 SYGVNS. The CDR3 region has the DNA TGTGCCAGCAGTGTCCAAATCCGGGGACAGGGAAGCGACGAGCAGTACTTC. This gives the protein CASSVQIRGQGSDEQYF.

The J gene is TRBJ2-7, the V gene TRBV6-2 or TRBV6-3; the D is unclear. The V end was cut by 3 bases, the J end by 4 bases, with 16 bases between. CDR3 length equals 15 residues. Germline loops: CDR1 MNHEY, CDR2 SVGEGT. The CDR3 DNA reads TGTGCCAGCAGTTATAACAGTCCTCGCCTGTACGAGCAGTACTTC. Translation: CASSYNSPRLYEQYF.

The chain uses TRBV7-9 and TRBJ2-1, with D possibly being TRBD2 (5 bases). V was cut by 5 bases and J by 8 bases, with 10 bases left in between. Germline assignment: CDR1 SEHNR and CDR2 FQNEAQ (reference sequence). The CDR3 is 12 amino acids. As DNA, the CDR3 is TGTGCCAGCAGCCGAGCGGAGGATGAGCAGTTCTTC. It codes for CASSRAEDEQFF. Combining the CDR3 with reference TRBV7-9 and TRBJ2-1 gives the whole variable domain DTGVSQNPRHKITKRGQNVTFRCDPISEHNRLYWYRQTLGQGPEFLTYFQNEAQLEKSRLLSDRFSAERPKGSFSTLEIQRTEQGDSAMYLCASSRAEDEQFFGPGTRLTVL.

The chain has TRBV18 and TRBJ2-3, with 8 bases fitting TRBD2. V trimming: 4 bases; J trimming: 0 bases; junction bases outside the gene matches: 6. The CDR3 is 16 residues long. In germline, CDR1 is KGHSH, CDR2 LQKENI. Written as DNA, the CDR3 is TGTGCCAGCTCACGTGGACTAGCTCAAAGCACAGATACGCAGTATTTT. Protein product: CASSRGLAQSTDTQYF.

This chain connects TRBV3-1 (or the pseudogene TRBV3-2) to TRBJ2-1; TRBD2 matches at 8 bases. CDR1 is LGHDT, CDR2 YNNKEL, per germline (reference sequence). Trimming at V came to 5 bases and at J to 5 bases, leaving 11 bases not matched to a gene. CDR3 size: 16 residues. The CDR3 sequence is CASSGTPGLGNNEQFF. CDR3 DNA: TGTGCCAGCAGCGGAACTCCGGGACTAGGGAACAATGAGCAGTTCTTC.

The chain recombines TRBV25-1 with TRBJ1-4; 8 positions match TRBD1. There are 16 residues in the CDR3. The V gene's germline CDR1 is MGHDK and CDR2 SYGVNS. The V segment lost 8 bases and the J segment 0 bases; nucleotides outside the gene matches: 8. The CDR3 DNA reads as TGTGCCAGCTTAGGACAGGGATCCTCAACTAATGAAAAACTGTTTTTT. It translates to CASLGQGSSTNEKLFF. The variable domain in full, with the rest retrieved from reference TRBV25-1 and TRBJ1-4, is EADIYQTPRYLVIGTGKKITLECSQTMGHDKMYWYQQDPGMELHLIHYSYGVNSTEKGDLSSESTVSRIRTEHFPLTLESARPSHTSQYLCASLGQGSSTNEKLFFGSGTQLSVL.

V gene TRBV6-6 combines with J gene TRBJ2-7; the D gene is possibly TRBD2 (6 bases). Trimming pared 5 bases from V and 6 bases from J, leaving 17 bases between. The CDR3 is 14 residues long. CDR1 and CDR2 from the germline V gene are MNHNY and SVGAGI (reference sequence). Here the CDR3 DNA reads TGTGCCAGCAGTGTCTCCGGGACTCCTCGCGAGCAGTACTTC. Residues: CASSVSGTPREQYF.

This chain joins TRBV2 and TRBJ1-2; D call uncertain. V lost 5 bases and J lost 1, with 5 bases in between. CDR3 length: 12 amino acids. Germline V gene lookup returns CDR1 SNHLY and CDR2 FYNNEI. As DNA, the CDR3 is TGTGCCAGCAGTATTTATAACTATGGCTACACCTTC. Protein product: CASSIYNYGYTF.